Presented here are 12 T cell receptor beta chains from one specimen sequenced in a study of control samples from healthy donors and cancer patients. TCRdb's table, derived via immunoSEQ multiplex PCR, lists solely in-frame clones and lacks some. In the table there are some 87,000 clones, 75% to 85% of which are singletons. Sequenced sample: PBMCs. Receptors originate from a man in his 60s with head and neck cancer.

This chain links TRBV19 with TRBJ2-1; the match to TRBD2 covers 12 bases. V trimming: 3 bases; J trimming: 8 bases; junction bases outside the gene matches: 5. This CDR3 is built from 15 residues. The germline V gene encodes CDR1 LNHDA and CDR2 SQIVND (reference sequence). DNA of the CDR3: TGTGCCAGTAGTATCCTAGCGGGAGGGCCCTATGAGCAGTTCTTC. Translation: CASSILAGGPYEQFF.

The chain couples TRBV3-1 (or the pseudogene TRBV3-2) to TRBJ2-7, with D possibly being TRBD2 (5 bases). Trimming removed 1 base at V and 0 bases at J, with 10 bases between. Per germline, CDR1 LGHDT and CDR2 YNNKEL (reference sequence). The CDR3 contains 15 residues. The CDR3 reads CASSQVLASSYEQYF. The CDR3 nucleotides read TGTGCCAGCAGCCAAGTTCTAGCCAGCTCCTACGAGCAGTACTTC.

The V and J genes are TRBV11-2 and TRBJ2-5; 10 bases map to TRBD1. V was pared by 5 bases and J by 6 bases, with 6 bases of the junction left unmatched. There are 14 residues in the CDR3. Germline-derived CDR1 and CDR2 are SGHAT and FQNNGV. The chain's CDR3 is CASSPTGGQKTQYF. In DNA, the CDR3 is TGTGCCAGCAGCCCGACAGGGGGCCAGAAGACCCAGTACTTC.

The chain joins TRBV27 to TRBJ1-5; perhaps TRBD1 as D (5 bases). The germline V gene encodes CDR1 MNHEY and CDR2 SMNVEV (reference sequence). The CDR3 contains 15 residues. V lost 6 bases and J lost 4, with 16 bases in between. CDR3: CASRTGTGPNQPQHF. The CDR3, as DNA: TGTGCCAGCAGAACTGGGACGGGTCCAAATCAGCCCCAGCATTTT.

The CDR3 sequence is CASRLDNEQFF. The CDR3, as DNA: TGCGCCAGCAGACTAGACAATGAGCAGTTCTTC. The chain uses TRBV5-1 and TRBJ2-1; the D gene is possibly TRBD2 (5 bases). Per germline, CDR1 SGHRS and CDR2 YFSETQ. The CDR3 length is 11 residues. V lost 5 bases and J 5 bases, leaving 5 bases between the germline ends.

This clone turned up a few times. This chain connects TRBV7-2 to TRBJ2-7; 9 nucleotides align to TRBD1. This CDR3 spans 15 amino acids. Per the germline V gene, CDR1 is SGHTA and CDR2 is FQGNSA. Germline trimming cut 2 bases from V and 3 bases from J; bases unmatched to any gene: 5. The CDR3: CASSLSGTGFYEQYF. The DNA of the CDR3 is TGTGCCAGCAGCTTATCTGGGACAGGGTTCTACGAGCAGTACTTC.

The chain couples TRBV5-1 to TRBJ2-7; 7 bases match TRBD1. After removal of 4 bases from V and 3 bases from J, the junction contained 4 bases not matched to a gene. This CDR3 has 13 amino acids. The germline CDR1 and CDR2 sequences are SGHRS and YFSETQ. The CDR3, as DNA: TGCGCCAGCAGCAACACAGGGGTCTACGAGCAGTACTTC. It yields the protein CASSNTGVYEQYF.

This rearrangement joins TRBV5-1 to TRBJ2-1; a possible D gene is TRBD2 (5 bases). The CDR3 loop spans 15 amino acids. Trimming stripped 2 bases from V and 1 base from J, with 10 bases between. Germline assignment: CDR1 SGHRS and CDR2 YFSETQ. CDR3 loop: CASSFGAASYNEQFF. The DNA of the CDR3 is TGCGCCAGCAGCTTTGGAGCGGCTTCCTACAATGAGCAGTTCTTC.

V and J are TRBV6-6 and TRBJ2-5; TRBD1 might be the D (6 bases). V lost 6 bases, J lost 2 bases, and 10 bases lay in between. This CDR3 spans 13 amino acids. In germline, CDR1 is MNHNY, CDR2 SVGAGI (reference sequence). CDR3 in DNA: TGTGCCAGCAGGGACAGCTCTCAAGAGACCCAGTACTTC. It is translated as CASRDSSQETQYF.

This sequence joins TRBV6-1 and TRBJ2-7; D gene unclear. Per germline, CDR1 MNHNS and CDR2 SASEGT. This CDR3 has 12 residues. V was shortened by 1 base and J by 3 bases, with 4 bases between the two germline ends. The CDR3 DNA is TGTGCCAGCAGTGAAGTCGACTACGAGCAGTACTTC. Its translation: CASSEVDYEQYF.

The genes are TRBV29-1 and TRBJ2-1; the D gene could be TRBD1 or TRBD2 (5 bases each). Trimming left V 7 bases short and J 0 bases short, with 13 bases between. CDR3 length equals 14 residues. CDR1 and CDR2 (germline): SQVTM, ANQGSEA. CDR3 nucleotides: TGCAGCGGGGGACGGGCTAGCTCCTACAATGAGCAGTTCTTC. It is translated as CSGGRASSYNEQFF.

The V gene is TRBV7-9, the J gene TRBJ1-2; tentatively, D is TRBD1 (5 bases). CDR3 length equals 15 residues. Germline CDR1 SEHNR, CDR2 FQNEAQ (reference sequence). The ends were cut back, 1 base at V and 5 bases at J, with 14 bases in the middle. CDR3 amino acids: CASSLVAAQAYGYTF. Here the CDR3 DNA reads TGTGCCAGCAGCTTAGTAGCCGCACAGGCGTATGGCTACACCTTC.